This TCR beta chain was retrieved from a study of response to subunit inactivated influenza vaccine. Trimming took 3 bases from V and 8 from J; bases not matched to a gene: 11. The CDR3 has 16 amino acids. This clonotype was seen many times. Antigen specificity is unknown. Study-level points and caveats: With each seasonal influenza vaccination, the authors suggested, few new T cells are recruited.

TCRdb independently ran MiXCR on the RT-PCR reads; one entry per CDR3 protein. The table has about 480,000 distinct CDR3 sequences, over 25% seen once. The sequence was collected from a middle-aged man who received an inactivated influenza vaccine. The sequencing here drew on CD4+ T cells sorted from PBMCs, taken more than 4 days after vaccination. The chain couples TRBV12-3 or TRBV12-4 to TRBJ2-1; 9 bases are a match to TRBD2. The CDR3 DNA sequence: TGTGCCAGCAGTTTGCCCCAGCGGGGGGCCACGGATGAGCAGTTCTTC. This translates into CASSLPQRGATDEQFF.